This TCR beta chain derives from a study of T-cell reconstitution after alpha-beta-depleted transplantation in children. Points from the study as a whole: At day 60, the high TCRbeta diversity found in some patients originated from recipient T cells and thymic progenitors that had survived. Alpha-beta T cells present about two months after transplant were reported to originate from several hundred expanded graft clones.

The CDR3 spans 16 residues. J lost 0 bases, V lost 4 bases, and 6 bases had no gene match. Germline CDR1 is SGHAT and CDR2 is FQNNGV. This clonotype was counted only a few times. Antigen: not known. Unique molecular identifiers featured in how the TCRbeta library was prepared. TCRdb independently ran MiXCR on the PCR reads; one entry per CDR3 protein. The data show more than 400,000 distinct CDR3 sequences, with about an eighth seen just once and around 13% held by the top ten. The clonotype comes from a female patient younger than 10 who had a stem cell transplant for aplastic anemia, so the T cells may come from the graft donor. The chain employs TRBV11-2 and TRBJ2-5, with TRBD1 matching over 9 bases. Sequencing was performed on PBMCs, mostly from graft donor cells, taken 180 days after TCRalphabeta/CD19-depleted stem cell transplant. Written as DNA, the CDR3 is TGTGCCAGCAGCTCCTGGACAGGGGATTACCAAGAGACCCAGTACTTC. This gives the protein CASSSWTGDYQETQYF.